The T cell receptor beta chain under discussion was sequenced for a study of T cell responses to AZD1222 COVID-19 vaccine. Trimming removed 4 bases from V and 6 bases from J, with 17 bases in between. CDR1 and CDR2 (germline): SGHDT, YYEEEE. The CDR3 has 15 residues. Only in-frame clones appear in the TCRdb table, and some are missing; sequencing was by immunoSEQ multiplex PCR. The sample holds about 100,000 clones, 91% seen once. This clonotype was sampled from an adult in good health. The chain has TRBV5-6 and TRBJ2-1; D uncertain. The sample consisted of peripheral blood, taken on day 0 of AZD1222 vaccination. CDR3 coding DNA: TGTGCCAGCAGCCAGGCTGGTGCAATGGGCAATGAGCAGTTCTTC. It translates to CASSQAGAMGNEQFF.